Detailed here is one TCR beta chain. TCRdb's copy holds only in-frame clones and misses some; the assay was immunoSEQ multiplex PCR. The top ten clones hold 6% to 7.5% of a sample with 3,400 or so clones, about 71% of them seen once. The data are from a study of preoperative IRX-2 immunotherapy in early breast cancer. Germline CDR1 SGHNT, CDR2 YENEEA. The CDR3 spans 14 residues. Trimming removed 1 base at V and 7 bases at J, with 8 bases between. Treatment reported: preoperative locoregional IRX-2 cytokine immunotherapy. Samples came from a phase Ib trial of preoperative locoregional IRX-2 cytokine immunotherapy.

This chain joins TRBV11-3 and TRBJ1-6; D might be TRBD1 (6 bases). The sequences come from tumor tissue, collected after IRX-2 immunotherapy. This clonotype was sampled from a human donor with breast cancer. CDR3 region: CASSLVRGNSPLHF. Here the CDR3 DNA reads TGTGCCAGCAGCTTAGTAAGGGGGAATTCACCCCTCCACTTT.